The rows below give T cell receptor beta chains drawn from one sample of a study of T cell changes during pregnancy in multiple sclerosis. Method: immunoSEQ multiplex PCR; TCRdb's copy keeps in-frame clones and lacks some. The sample includes 45,000 to 60,000 clones, roughly nine tenths seen only once; the top ten take about 0.21%. The material was CD4+ T cells from peripheral blood mononuclear cells, obtained in the second trimester of pregnancy. The receptors were sampled from a female donor with multiple sclerosis, enrolled in a pregnancy study. Each CDR3 is given with its conserved first and last residue. D genes are given only for firm matches. Only part of the rows carry a size: once, few, many, or a class if the clone is expanded.

>NA|TRBV6-5|TRBJ1-6|NA
CASSRGGDSPLHF
TGTGCCAGCAGTAGGGGGGGGGATTCACCCCTCCACTTT
>once|TRBV19|TRBJ1-3|TRBD1
CASSPGTGKSSGNTIYF
TGTGCCAGCAGTCCCGGGACAGGGAAAAGCTCTGGAAACACCATATATTTT
>NA|TRBV19|TRBJ1-5|NA
CARFYAQDSNQPQHF
TGTGCCAGGTTTTATGCTCAGGATAGCAATCAGCCCCAGCATTTT
>NA|TRBV7-8|TRBJ2-7|TRBD2
CASSPPGGLAGGKYF
TGTGCCAGCAGCCCCCCGGGGGGACTAGCGGGGGGGAAGTACTTC
>NA|TRBV25-1|TRBJ1-5|NA
CASSELGDNQPQHF
TGTGCCAGCAGTGAATTAGGGGACAATCAGCCCCAGCATTTT
>NA|TRBV30|TRBJ2-7|TRBD2
CAWSVRLAGGNEQYF
TGTGCCTGGAGTGTACGGCTAGCGGGAGGGAACGAGCAGTACTTC
>NA|TRBV7-9|TRBJ1-4|NA
CASSQFRGPNEKLFF
TGTGCCAGCAGCCAATTCAGGGGACCTAATGAAAAACTGTTTTTT
>NA|TRBV6-6|TRBJ2-7|TRBD1
CASSYRGTGEGYEQYF
TGTGCCAGCAGTTACCGGGGGACAGGCGAGGGGTACGAGCAGTACTTC
>NA|TRBV6-1|TRBJ1-4|NA
CASSESSTGSANEKLFF
TGTGCCAGCAGTGAATCAAGCACAGGGTCCGCTAATGAAAAACTGTTTTTT
>NA|TRBV5-6|TRBJ2-5|NA
CASSILPREETQYF
TGTGCCAGCAGCATTCTACCGAGGGAAGAGACCCAGTACTTC
>NA|TRBV19|TRBJ1-1|NA
CASSIERGNTEAFF
TGTGCCAGTAGTATAGAACGGGGGAACACTGAAGCTTTCTTT
>NA|TRBV19|TRBJ1-2|NA
CASSIGSGARGYTF
TGTGCCAGTAGTATCGGGTCAGGGGCGCGGGGCTACACCTTC
>few|TRBV6-6|TRBJ2-3|TRBD2
CASTYGLAATDTQYF
TGTGCCAGCACCTACGGACTAGCGGCCACAGATACGCAGTATTTT
>NA|TRBV11-1|TRBJ2-5|TRBD2
CASSSSGRALGTQYF
TGTGCCAGCAGCTCAAGCGGGAGGGCCCTGGGGACCCAGTACTTC
>NA|TRBV5-1|TRBJ2-7|NA
CASSPRYVQYF
TGCGCCAGCAGCCCCCGGTACGTGCAGTACTTC
>once|TRBV7-7|TRBJ2-7|NA
CASSPGPSYEQYF
TGTGCCAGCAGCCCGGGTCCCTCCTACGAGCAGTACTTC
>NA|TRBV30|TRBJ2-7|TRBD1
CAWQTQGAGGQYF
TGTGCCTGGCAAACGCAGGGGGCGGGCGGGCAGTACTTC
>few|TRBV19|TRBJ2-1|TRBD2
CASSSGGNNEQFF
TGTGCCAGTTCTAGCGGGGGGAACAATGAGCAGTTCTTC